One sample yielded the 21 T cell receptor beta chains listed below, sequenced in a study of blood T cell repertoires in COVID-19 (dated by TCRdb to between 2020 and 2021). The library relied on the immunoSEQ multiplex PCR assay. TCRdb carries this immuneACCESS record with in-frame sequences only. Its versions omit some clonotypes, under half of them owing to an unresolved V gene in the studies checked, with the rest unexplained. The sample records about 170,000 clones, less than 90% of which are singletons. The top ten hold roughly 15% of the sample. The sequencing sample was made of peripheral blood. The source of these receptors is a man between 18 and 35 years old with active or convalescent COVID-19.

This clone has only one observation. The chain uses TRBV9 and TRBJ2-1; 10 bases agree with TRBD1. J gave up 4 bases and V 2 bases, and 3 bases lay outside the gene matches. CDR1 and CDR2 from the germline V gene are SGDLS and YYNGEE. This CDR3 comprises 15 residues. The CDR3: CASSVSGQGYNEQFF. In DNA, the CDR3 is TGTGCCAGCAGCGTTTCGGGACAGGGGTACAATGAGCAGTTCTTC.

The chain joins TRBV5-1 to TRBJ2-7; TRBD2 agrees at 10 bases. Germline values: CDR1 SGHRS, CDR2 YFSETQ. V lost 4 bases and J lost 2; bases outside the gene matches: 15. The CDR3 consists of 18 residues. CDR3 bases: TGCGCCAGCAGCACACACTACGGGCCGGGACTAGCGACCTACGAGCAGTACTTC. As protein: CASSTHYGPGLATYEQYF.

CDR3 amino acids: CASSHRRQGRPGELFF. DNA for the CDR3: TGCGCCAGCAGCCACCGAAGACAGGGACGTCCCGGGGAGCTGTTTTTT. The V call is TRBV4-3, the J call TRBJ2-2, with 7 bases lining up with TRBD1. V lost 3 bases, J lost 6 bases, and 10 bases stayed unmatched. CDR3 length: 16 residues. Germline V gene data show CDR1 as LGHNA and CDR2 as YSLEER.

This clone appeared a few times. The chain has TRBV29-1 and TRBJ2-1; D is unresolved. The ends were cut back, 7 bases at V and 0 bases at J, with 13 bases in the middle. CDR1 is SQVTM, CDR2 ANQGSEA, per germline. CDR3 length: 14 amino acids. The CDR3 nucleotides read TGCAGCGGGGGTTTCGGGTTCTCCTACAATGAGCAGTTCTTC. Translation: CSGGFGFSYNEQFF.

In its sample, this clone was seen once. The chain combines TRBV6-1 with TRBJ2-3; D uncertain. The CDR3 spans 13 residues. V lost 2 bases and J lost 4, with 7 bases in between. Germline V gene lookup returns CDR1 MNHNS and CDR2 SASEGT. Here the CDR3 DNA reads TGTGCCAGCAGTGAATCCCGTCCAGATACGCAGTATTTT. Translating gives CASSESRPDTQYF.

The V gene is TRBV10-3, the J gene TRBJ2-7; 10 nucleotides agree with TRBD1. J gave up 6 bases and V 4 bases, and 6 bases lay outside the gene matches. Looked up from germline, CDR1 is ENHRY and CDR2 is SYGVKD. The CDR3 is made up of 14 amino acids. CDR3 DNA: TGTGCCATCAGTGGACAGGGGGCGCTTAGCGAGCAGTACTTC. This sequence encodes CAISGQGALSEQYF.

V gene TRBV5-5 combines with J gene TRBJ2-1; tentative D call: TRBD1 (6 bases). This CDR3 has 14 residues. Germline V gene data show CDR1 as SGHKS and CDR2 as YYEKEE (reference sequence). Trimming took off 6 bases at V and 9 bases at J, with 19 bases between the two ends. CDR3: CASTFGATGTEQFF. The CDR3 bases are TGTGCCAGCACCTTTGGGGCAACAGGGACTGAGCAGTTCTTC.

The CDR3 region is CASSDQQQGLIPYGYTF. In DNA form, the CDR3 reads TGTGCCAGCAGTGACCAACAACAGGGACTAATCCCCTATGGCTACACCTTC. The V gene is TRBV6-1, the J gene TRBJ1-2; perhaps TRBD1 as D (6 bases). This CDR3 has 17 residues. Germline CDR1 is MNHNS and CDR2 is SASEGT. With 3 bases removed from V and 4 bases from J, the gap between germline ends came to 21 bases.

The count of this clone is one. The gene calls are TRBV5-4 and TRBJ2-7; perhaps TRBD2 as D (5 bases). The germline V gene has CDR1 SGHNT and CDR2 YYREEE (reference sequence). V was pared by 0 bases and J by 5 bases, with 12 bases between. The CDR3 sequence is 14 residues long. CDR3 protein: CASSLAGILHEQYF. CDR3 sequence (DNA): TGTGCCAGCAGCTTGGCGGGGATACTCCACGAGCAGTACTTC. Looking up the rest from reference TRBV5-4 and TRBJ2-7 gives the full variable domain: ETGVTQSPTHLIKTRGQQVTLRCSSQSGHNTVSWYQQALGQGPQFIFQYYREEENGRGNFPPRFSGLQFPNYSSELNVNALELDDSALYLCASSLAGILHEQYFGPGTRLTVT.

This clone was counted a few times. V is TRBV3-1 (or the pseudogene TRBV3-2) and J is TRBJ1-5, with no clear D. The CDR3 length is 14 residues. Trimming took 4 bases from V and 2 from J, leaving 9 bases between them. The germline V gene encodes CDR1 LGHDT and CDR2 YNNKEL (reference sequence). This CDR3 reads CASSLSGGNQPQHF. CDR3 sequence (DNA): TGTGCCAGCAGCCTCAGCGGTGGCAATCAGCCCCAGCATTTT.

V is TRBV11-1 and J is TRBJ1-3; D gene unclear. There are 15 residues in the CDR3. Germline V CDR1 and CDR2: SGHAT, FQDESV (reference sequence). With 5 bases removed from V and 0 bases from J, the gap between germline ends came to 11 bases. The CDR3 region is CASSKTANSGNTIYF. In DNA form, the CDR3 reads TGTGCCAGCAGCAAAACTGCCAACTCTGGAAACACCATATATTTT.

The chain uses TRBV7-2 and TRBJ2-3; D possibly corresponds to TRBD2 (6 bases). The V gene's germline CDR1 is SGHTA and CDR2 FQGNSA. Trimming left V 3 bases short and J 6 bases short, with 7 bases between. The CDR3 is made up of 12 amino acids. The DNA of the CDR3 is TGTGCCAGCAGCTTTAGCGGCGATACGCAGTATTTT. As protein: CASSFSGDTQYF.

This clone has just one count. The genes are TRBV24-1 and TRBJ1-2; D may be TRBD1 (6 bases). Looked up from germline, CDR1 is KGHDR and CDR2 is SFDVKD. The CDR3 extends over 21 amino acids. Trimming left V 0 bases short and J 3 bases short, with 28 bases between. Written as DNA, the CDR3 is TGTGCCACCAGTGATTTGATTCTTCAGGTCCGAATAGAGGGGGTATACTATGGCTACACCTTC. This translates into CATSDLILQVRIEGVYYGYTF.

The chain carries TRBV27 and TRBJ1-1, with D possibly matching TRBD1 (5 bases). Trimming pared 5 bases from V and 0 bases from J, leaving 13 bases between. The germline V gene encodes CDR1 MNHEY and CDR2 SMNVEV (reference sequence). The CDR3 has 15 residues. CDR3 residues: CASSPSQGMNTEAFF. As DNA, the CDR3 is TGTGCCAGCAGTCCCTCTCAGGGCATGAACACTGAAGCTTTCTTT.

Here the CDR3 reads CASSLARTATSTDTQYF. CDR3 coding DNA: TGTGCCAGCAGTTTAGCCCGGACAGCCACTAGCACAGATACGCAGTATTTT. The rearrangement joins TRBV28 to TRBJ2-3, with D maybe TRBD1 (6 bases). Germline assignment: CDR1 MDHEN and CDR2 SYDVKM. CDR3 size: 17 residues. Trimming pared 2 bases from V and 0 bases from J, leaving 15 bases between. Full variable domain (missing parts from reference TRBV28 and TRBJ2-3): DVKVTQSSRYLVKRTGEKVFLECVQDMDHENMFWYRQDPGLGLRLIYFSYDVKMKEKGDIPEGYSVSREKKERFSLILESASTNQTSMYLCASSLARTATSTDTQYFGPGTRLTVL.

This chain uses TRBV6-2 or TRBV6-3 with TRBJ2-5, with D possibly TRBD2 on 7 matching bases. Germline CDR1 reads MNHEY; CDR2 reads SVGEGT. The CDR3 is 15 residues long. Trimming stripped 5 bases from V and 5 bases from J, with 18 bases between. The CDR3 loop is CASSGGKGGQETQYF. DNA of the CDR3: TGTGCCAGCAGTGGAGGAAAGGGGGGGCAGGAGACCCAGTACTTC.

This clone was found once. V is TRBV9 and J is TRBJ2-2, with D possibly matching TRBD2 (5 bases). Per the germline V gene, CDR1 is SGDLS and CDR2 is YYNGEE. The CDR3 loop spans 13 amino acids. Trimming cost V 5 bases and J 6 bases, with 11 bases left between them. The CDR3 is CASSLSEAGELFF. In DNA, the CDR3 is TGTGCCAGCAGTCTTAGCGAGGCCGGGGAGCTGTTTTTT.

The chain combines TRBV21-1 with TRBJ2-2; the table's D call TRBD1 went unverified against the DNA. TRBV21-1 is a pseudogene locus. The CDR3 runs to 18 residues. CDR3 coding DNA: TGTGCCAGCAGCAAAAGGGGTGCCGGGACAAAGAACACCGGGGAGCTGTTTTTT. Translation gives CASSKRGAGTKNTGELFF.

The gene calls are TRBV7-2 and TRBJ2-3; D is undetermined. Germline lookup yields CDR1 SGHTA and CDR2 FQGNSA. This CDR3 region has 15 residues. The V gene lost 1 base and the J gene lost 1 base, with 9 bases spanning the gap. CDR3 sequence: CASSLEPSGTDTQYF. The CDR3 nucleotides read TGTGCCAGCAGCTTAGAGCCTAGTGGCACAGATACGCAGTATTTT.

This chain joins TRBV6-2 or TRBV6-3 and TRBJ2-1; 14 bases are a match to TRBD2. V trimming: 2 bases; J trimming: 0 bases; junction bases outside the gene matches: 6. The CDR3 is 19 amino acids. Germline values: CDR1 MNHEY, CDR2 SVGEGT. Here the CDR3 DNA reads TGTGCCAGCAGTTACACGACTAGCGGGAGGGAGAGCTCCTACAATGAGCAGTTCTTC. Its translation is CASSYTTSGRESSYNEQFF.

The rearrangement links TRBV12-3 or TRBV12-4 to TRBJ1-3; possibly TRBD1 for D (5 bases). V shed 2 bases and J shed 9 bases, with 11 bases lying between them. There are 13 residues in the CDR3. Here the CDR3 reads CASSLSRVSTIYF. CDR3 DNA: TGTGCCAGCAGTTTATCCAGGGTGAGCACCATATATTTT.